This T cell receptor beta chain was observed in a study of blood T cell repertoires in COVID-19 (dated by TCRdb to 2018 to 2021). Background for the entire study: Samples from collaborators originated in the United States, Italy and Spain and spanned both the acute and convalescent phases of COVID-19. Sample metadata almost always included a de-identified subject ID, COVID-19 status, age in years and sex. Where available, HLA class I and class II types were obtained from metadata supplied by the sample provider rather than from assay-based typing. Samples were obtained from the ongoing ImmuneRACE study (first 160 participants) and from some 1,200 subjects provided by 6 global collaborators. A freely available public database, intended as a resource for researchers studying the immune response to SARS-CoV-2, is where the repertoires were released. The prospective study material was composed of cDNA or gDNA derived from T cells, B-cell-depleted T cells, or PBMCs. The dataset comprised deeply sampled blood TCRbeta repertoires from subjects exposed to, actively infected with, or recovered from COVID-19.

The CDR3 starts with the cysteine, ends with the phenylalanine, and has 13 residues. Kept here is only the CDR3 DNA, which spans 39 bases and is read in frame from base 1. The germline V gene yields SGHRS for CDR1 and YFSETQ for CDR2. V sheds 8 bases and J sheds 3 bases, leaving 12 bases between their ends. About this clone itself: It has no known antigen specificity. No much larger clonotype is one base removed from it; base qualities were not supplied.

Participants in the prospective study were aged roughly 18 to 95 years, lived in 20 to 25 United States geographic areas, and enrolled through a virtual design. Cohort assignment in the prospective study relied on participant-reported clinical history from a screening survey and a study questionnaire. For ImmuneRACE Cohort 3, a participant was defined as recovered based on two consecutive negative NP/OP PCR tests, clearance by a healthcare professional, or resolution of symptoms. In the prospective study, mobile phlebotomists collected whole blood, serum and a nasopharyngeal or oropharyngeal swab from each participant. Participants in the prospective study had the option to provide additional blood draws and questionnaires over a roughly two-month period. Prospective study blood samples were shipped either frozen or at room temperature before DNA extraction. The immunoSEQ Assay, a bias-controlled multiplex PCR, was used to amplify TCRbeta CDR3 regions from genomic DNA. The original methods were these. The number of nucleated cells in each sample was estimated by amplification of reference gene primers within the assay. To quantify the absolute abundance of each unique TCRbeta CDR3 rearrangement, sequence reads were collapsed and filtered. For each sample, productive Simpson clonality was calculated as the square root of Simpson's diversity index across productive rearrangements. TCRdb carries this immuneACCESS record with in-frame sequences only. Its versions omit some clonotypes, under half of them owing to an unresolved V gene in the studies checked, with the rest unexplained. Clone size and the V and J calls come from that table; the DNA yielded D and trimming. This sample has around 300,000 clones in its table, and around 90% of those were observed once. Less than 6.5% of the sample comes from the top ten.

What the work shows at the level of the full study, not this receptor alone: How much clinical and demographic metadata was included differed by source and by participant, and the metadata was provided uncurated.

Here the chain combines TRBV5-1 and TRBJ1-3, with TRBD1 as a weak D call on 5 bases. The specimen was PBMCs or T cells enriched from blood (not recorded which). This TCR came from a man aged 30 to 39 who had recovered from COVID-19. The CDR3 is CASSGGDGNTIYF. The nucleotides are TGCGCCAGTTCGGGAGGGGATGGAAACACCATATATTTT.